The 8 T cell receptor beta chains presented below share a single source sample, sequenced in a study of molecular identifiers for immune sequencing clone quantification. TCRdb used MiXCR to reprocess the PCR reads, holding one entry per CDR3 protein. The table has about 640,000 distinct CDR3 sequences, just under 20% seen once; the top ten hold 0.7% to 1%. Sample: naive CD8+ T cells from blood, with Jurkat cell RNA spiked in. Subset reported: FACS-sorted CD8+CD4-CCR7+CD45RA+ naive T cells. These receptors were obtained from a human donor in good health. Some libraries in this study had Jurkat cell RNA spiked in.

This clonotype was found many times. This sequence joins TRBV24-1 and TRBJ2-3; D is unresolved. In germline, CDR1 is KGHDR, CDR2 SFDVKD. The CDR3 consists of 13 residues. The germline V and J ends were trimmed by 3 bases and 2 bases, with 5 bases remaining between them. The CDR3 is CATSDGVTDTQYF. In DNA, the CDR3 is TGTGCCACCAGTGATGGGGTCACAGATACGCAGTATTTT.

The chain carries TRBV19 and TRBJ1-5; D ambiguous. There are 13 residues in the CDR3. V shed 3 bases and J shed 8 bases, with 11 bases lying between them. Germline-derived CDR1 and CDR2 are LNHDA and SQIVND (reference sequence). The CDR3 DNA reads as TGTGCCAGTAGTATGGTTGGTTGGGAGCCCCAGCATTTT. It codes for CASSMVGWEPQHF.

This chain connects TRBV30 to TRBJ2-7; the D call may be TRBD1 or TRBD2 (5 bases each). CDR3 size: 12 residues. CDR1 GTSNPN and CDR2 SVGIG come from the germline V gene (reference sequence). Trimming took 4 bases from V and 2 from J, leaving 9 bases between them. Here the CDR3 reads CAWTRDPYEQYF. As DNA, the CDR3 is TGTGCCTGGACCAGGGACCCCTACGAGCAGTACTTC.

This clonotype has a count of ten or more. The rearrangement uses TRBV19 and TRBJ2-1; D is unresolved. Germline lookup yields CDR1 LNHDA and CDR2 SQIVND (reference sequence). V was clipped by 7 bases and J by 4 bases, with 17 bases between them. This CDR3 comprises 15 residues. The CDR3 coding sequence is TGTGCCAGTAAATTCGTCCCTGGCCCATACAATGAGCAGTTCTTC. Translation: CASKFVPGPYNEQFF.

The chain links TRBV7-9 to TRBJ1-4; D uncertain. Germline CDR1 reads SEHNR; CDR2 reads FQNEAQ (reference sequence). Trimming pared 6 bases from V and 11 bases from J, leaving 19 bases between. The CDR3 runs 14 residues. The CDR3: CASSSEGERDKLFF. DNA of the CDR3: TGTGCCAGCAGTTCGGAGGGCGAACGAGATAAACTGTTTTTT.

Note on this clonotype: This CDR3 fails to terminate in the conserved phenylalanine or tryptophan, so it likely reflects a read error. The rearrangement uses TRBV5-1 and TRBJ1-1; D remains ambiguous. The CDR3 sequence is 12 residues long. Germline values: CDR1 SGHRS, CDR2 YFSETQ. The V and J ends lost 0 bases and 7 bases respectively, with 7 bases between them. This chain's CDR3 is CASSLDRIEAFL. CDR3 coding DNA: TGCGCCAGCAGCTTGGATAGGATTGAAGCTTTCCTT.

This clonotype showed up many times. CDR3 amino acids: CASSQDRGQGVGSDYGYTF. The CDR3 region has the DNA TGCGCCAGCAGCCAAGATCGAGGACAGGGAGTTGGGTCGGACTATGGCTACACCTTC. The chain links TRBV4-3 to TRBJ1-2; 8 bases align to TRBD1. Germline lookup yields CDR1 LGHNA and CDR2 YSLEER. This CDR3 contains 19 residues. Germline trimming cut 0 bases from V and 3 bases from J; bases unmatched to any gene: 15.

The J gene is TRBJ2-7, the V gene TRBV29-1; TRBD2 matches 11 bases. Germline V gene data show CDR1 as SQVTM and CDR2 as ANQGSEA. V lost 8 bases, J lost 6 bases, and 9 bases stayed unmatched. CDR3 size: 13 residues. This CDR3 is CSIRLAGIGEQYF. For the CDR3, the DNA is TGCAGCATCAGACTAGCGGGGATTGGCGAGCAGTACTTC.